The rows below give T cell receptor beta chains drawn from one sample of a study. In TCRdb, the RT-PCR reads were re-called with MiXCR into one record per CDR3 protein. The table has 550,000 to 750,000 distinct CDR3 sequences, around 14% seen once; the top ten hold 3.6%. The sequencing sample was made of memory CD4+ T cells from blood. Every receptor here comes from a female donor in good health, serving as a healthy control. The CDR3 runs from the conserved cysteine through the conserved F or W. D genes are given only for firm matches. Size values are once, few and many counts, or a class for expanded clones, and some rows have none.

v_call,d_call,j_call,clone_size,cdr3_nt,cdr3_aa
TRBV7-2,TRBD2,TRBJ2-1,.,TGTGCCAGCAGCTTAGTTGCTATGGGGGGGATGCAGTTCTTC,CASSLVAMGGMQFF
TRBV5-5,TRBD2,TRBJ2-5,many,TGTGCCAGCAGCCTCGGACTAGCGGCAGGTCCCCAAGAGACCCAGTACTTC,CASSLGLAAGPQETQYF
TRBV6-5,.,TRBJ2-2,many,TGTGCCAGCAGTTACGTCTGGGGGGAGCACGGGGAGCTGTTTTTT,CASSYVWGEHGELFF
TRBV6-1,.,TRBJ2-3,.,TGTGCCAGCAGCAAAGGGGAGGGCACAGATACGCAGTATTTT,CASSKGEGTDTQYF
TRBV4-1,.,TRBJ2-3,many,TGCGCCAGCAGCCAAGGTGGGAGTGACCTCACGCAGTATTTT,CASSQGGSDLTQYF
TRBV12-3/TRBV12-4,TRBD2,TRBJ2-1,.,TGTGCCAGCAGAAGATCTACAGCGGGGATCTCTCTTGGTTACAATGAGCAGTTCTTC,CASRRSTAGISLGYNEQFF
TRBV11-2,TRBD1,TRBJ2-3,many,TGTGCCAGCAGCTATGGACAGGGGGAGGTAGATACGCAGTATTTT,CASSYGQGEVDTQYF
TRBV7-2,TRBD2,TRBJ2-1,.,TGTGCCAGCAGCGCTAGCGGGGCGTACAATGAGCAGTTCTTC,CASSASGAYNEQFF
TRBV7-9,TRBD2,TRBJ2-1,.,TGTGCCAGCAGCTTAGGAGCGGGAGAGGATGAGCAGTTCTTC,CASSLGAGEDEQFF
TRBV6-2/TRBV6-3,.,TRBJ1-1,few,TGTGCCAGCACCTCCGGGGGGGGGGATAGACCTGAAGCTTTCTTT,CASTSGGGDRPEAFF
TRBV7-2,TRBD2,TRBJ2-1,many,TGTGCCAGCAGCTCAGCGGGGGGGCCGTACAATGAGCAGTTCTTC,CASSSAGGPYNEQFF
TRBV10-3,TRBD1,TRBJ1-6,few,TGTGCCATCAGGGGGGACAGCGGCTATAATTCACCCCTCCACTTT,CAIRGDSGYNSPLHF
TRBV6-6,.,TRBJ2-7,many,TGTGCCATCAGGGCGTTGAACGAGCAGTACTTC,CAIRALNEQYF
TRBV7-8,TRBD2,TRBJ2-1,.,TGTGCCAGCAGCTTAGCGGGACTACTATACAATGAGCAGTTCTTC,CASSLAGLLYNEQFF
TRBV14,TRBD2,TRBJ2-2,few,TGTGCCAGCAGCCAATCCAGCGGGAGGGTTTCCGGGGAGCTGTTTTTT,CASSQSSGRVSGELFF
TRBV12-3/TRBV12-4,.,TRBJ1-5,few,TGTGCCAGCAGTTTAAACAGGGTAGCATGGCCCCAGCATTTT,CASSLNRVAWPQHF
TRBV4-1,TRBD2,TRBJ2-1,.,TGCGCCAGCAGCTCGGGGACTAGCGGGATTTTGTTCTTCAATGAGCAGTTCTTC,CASSSGTSGILFFNEQFF
TRBV20-1,TRBD1,TRBJ2-5,.,TGCAGTGCTAACAGGGGAGAGGAGACCCAGTACTTC,CSANRGEETQYF
TRBV3-1,.,TRBJ2-7,.,TGTGCCAGCAGCCAGCAGGGAGTCGACGAGCAGTACTTC,CASSQQGVDEQYF
TRBV7-2,.,TRBJ2-6,.,TGTGCCAGCAGCTTAGCCAGGGGCAACTCTGGGGCCAACGTCCTGACTTTC,CASSLARGNSGANVLTF
TRBV7-6,TRBD1,TRBJ2-6,.,TGTGCCAGCAGCTTCCGGGACAGTCCTGGGGCCAACGTCCTGACTTTC,CASSFRDSPGANVLTF
TRBV29-1,.,TRBJ1-6,few,TGCAGCGTCATAGTGGGGGAGGGGACCCGGGGATCACCCCTCCACTTT,CSVIVGEGTRGSPLHF
TRBV10-3,TRBD1,TRBJ2-1,few,TGTGCCATCATGGGACAGGGGGCGGATGAGCAGTTCTTC,CAIMGQGADEQFF
TRBV6-1,TRBD2,TRBJ2-1,many,TGTGCCAGCAGTTCACTAGCGGGAGTTAACAATGAGCAGTTCTTC,CASSSLAGVNNEQFF
TRBV29-1,.,TRBJ1-2,few,TGCAGCGTTGAGAATGGGTTTCCTGGGGCCTATGGCTACACCTTC,CSVENGFPGAYGYTF
TRBV6-1,TRBD2,TRBJ2-1,few,TGTGCCAGCATCTATAGTCTAGCGGGAGGGGATGAGCAGTTCTTC,CASIYSLAGGDEQFF
TRBV5-1,.,TRBJ2-5,.,TGCGCCAGCAGCTTGGAATCGACCCAGTACTTC,CASSLESTQYF
TRBV6-6,TRBD1,TRBJ1-1,many,TGTGCCAGCACCCGGACAGGGACGGGCACTGAAGCTTTCTTT,CASTRTGTGTEAFF
TRBV20-1,TRBD2,TRBJ2-7,few,TGCAGTGCTCCCTCTCCGACTAGCGGGATCGACGAGCAGTACTTC,CSAPSPTSGIDEQYF
TRBV6-5,.,TRBJ1-1,few,TGTGCCAGCAGTTATAACGCGTGGGGTTCTGCCGAAGCTTTCTTT,CASSYNAWGSAEAFF
TRBV5-1,TRBD1,TRBJ2-7,many,TGCGCCAGCAGCACAACCGGGACAGGGAAAGGCGAGCAGTACTTC,CASSTTGTGKGEQYF
TRBV12-3/TRBV12-4,TRBD2,TRBJ2-2,few,TGTGCCAGCAGTTTGGGCGGCCTAGCGGGAGGATCCGGGGAGCTGTTTTTT,CASSLGGLAGGSGELFF
TRBV6-2/TRBV6-3,TRBD1,TRBJ1-2,.,TGTGCCAGCAGTTACTCGGACAGGGGAGCCGGTGGCTACACCTTC,CASSYSDRGAGGYTF
TRBV7-9,.,TRBJ2-3,.,TGTGCCAGCAGACACCCGACTAACACAGATACGCAGTATTTT,CASRHPTNTDTQYF
TRBV6-6,.,TRBJ1-4,few,TGTGCCAGCAGTGCGGGGGGAGGTACGACTAATGAAAAACTGTTTTTT,CASSAGGGTTNEKLFF
TRBV7-7,TRBD1,TRBJ2-1,many,TGTGCCAGCAGCTTACAGGGGGCTTACAATGAGCAGTTCTTC,CASSLQGAYNEQFF
TRBV15,.,TRBJ2-7,many,TGTGCCACCAGCAGAGATCTGGGGGCCTCCTACGAGCAGTACTTC,CATSRDLGASYEQYF
TRBV6-2/TRBV6-3,.,TRBJ1-3,few,TGTGCCAGCAGATCACACGGCTCTGGAAACACCATATATTTT,CASRSHGSGNTIYF
TRBV7-2,.,TRBJ2-5,many,TGTGCCAGCAGCCGGCTGGAGACCCAGTACTTC,CASSRLETQYF
TRBV15,TRBD1,TRBJ2-3,.,TGTGCCACCAGACAGGGGTTCGAAGATACGCAGTATTTT,CATRQGFEDTQYF
TRBV7-2,.,TRBJ2-7,few,TGTGCCAGCAGCTTACTTGGCGGCAGGGGGGGCTACGAGCAGTACTTC,CASSLLGGRGGYEQYF
TRBV7-2,.,TRBJ2-7,many,TGTGCCAGCAGCGGCCAGGGAGGGGGCTACGAGCAGTACTTC,CASSGQGGGYEQYF
TRBV24-1,.,TRBJ2-1,.,TGTGCCACCAGTGATCCCCCAACGGGACTCAATGAGCAGTTCTTC,CATSDPPTGLNEQFF
TRBV18,TRBD2,TRBJ2-7,.,TGTGCCAGCTCACCACCGACTAGCGGACCCTACGAGCAGTACTTC,CASSPPTSGPYEQYF
TRBV3-1,.,TRBJ2-3,.,TGTGCCAGCAGCCTGGGGGGACCCTGGGGCACAGATACGCAGTATTTT,CASSLGGPWGTDTQYF
TRBV20-1,TRBD1,TRBJ2-3,.,TGCAGTGTTCCGGGACAGGGAAGCCCAGATACGCAGTATTTT,CSVPGQGSPDTQYF
TRBV7-2,TRBD1,TRBJ1-2,few,TGTGCCAGCAGCCCCGGGACAGAGAACTATGGCTACACCTTC,CASSPGTENYGYTF
TRBV7-2,TRBD2,TRBJ2-1,.,TGTGCCAGCAGCTTTAGGACTAGCGGGATGACTGAGCAGTTCTTC,CASSFRTSGMTEQFF
TRBV12-3/TRBV12-4,.,TRBJ2-2,many,TGTGCCAGCAGTTTAGAGAGAAATCGCGGGGAGCTGTTTTTT,CASSLERNRGELFF
TRBV18,.,TRBJ2-7,few,TGTGCCAGCTCACCATCTAGAGGGGACCACTCCTACGAGCAGTACTTC,CASSPSRGDHSYEQYF
TRBV28,.,TRBJ2-4,.,TGTGCCAGCAGTCCCGGGGGACAGAGGTACATTCAGTACTTC,CASSPGGQRYIQYF
TRBV3-1,.,TRBJ1-5,few,TGTGCCAGCAGCCCCTCGTGGAACAGCAATCAGCCCCAGCATTTT,CASSPSWNSNQPQHF
TRBV29-1,TRBD2,TRBJ2-3,few,TGCAGCGCCCATGCGGGAGGGCTAAATACGCAGTATTTT,CSAHAGGLNTQYF
TRBV20-1,.,TRBJ2-5,.,TGCAGTGCTGCAGGGGACCTACAAGAGACCCAGTACTTC,CSAAGDLQETQYF
TRBV20-1,.,TRBJ1-1,.,TGCAGTGCAACCGAGGGGGGGCCGGACACTGAAGCTTTCTTT,CSATEGGPDTEAFF